This TCR beta chain was sequenced for a study of T and B cells in COVID-19 patients. Overall study context: Recovered patients mostly had mild to moderate COVID-19 managed as outpatients.

Germline-derived CDR1 and CDR2 are SGHDT and YYEEEE. V was pared by 4 bases and J by 1 base, with 6 bases between. This CDR3 comprises 13 residues. Each TRB amplification used roughly 240-550 ng of genomic DNA from blood. By share, this clonotype counts as medium-sized. Antigen: not known. TRB rearrangements were amplified by multiplex PCR with BIOMED2 TRB-A/B primers. TCRdb recomputed calls from the multiplex PCR reads with MiXCR, one row per CDR3 protein. The profile shows more than 9,000 distinct CDR3 sequences, over 30% of them singletons. Findings of the study overall: Highly clonal in active COVID-19, TRB repertoires exceeded healthy-donor diversity and richness at recovery. Patients with COVID-19 reportedly showed strongly skewed T cell receptor beta variable and joining gene usage. No sequencing was yet done of CD4+, regulatory or CD8+ subsets, or of SARS-CoV-2-responsive or tetramer+ sorted cells.

The V gene is TRBV5-6, the J gene TRBJ2-1; D gene uncertain. The sequence derives from a human donor with active COVID-19. Sequences were obtained from blood. The CDR3 region has the DNA TGTGCCAGCAGCCTGGGTTCCTACAATGAGCAGTTCTTC. This encodes CASSLGSYNEQFF.